This T cell receptor (beta chain) was identified during a study of Ad26.COV2.S vaccination and SARS-CoV-2 variants. Assay: immunoSEQ multiplex PCR; the TCRdb copy retains only in-frame clones and omits some. The sample records about half a million clones, roughly nine tenths being singletons. Treatment specified: about 20 received Ad26.COV2.S at low or high dose, single or two shots; several received placebo; per-sample allocation not given. It was on day 63 after the first vaccine or placebo injection that samples were taken. The specimen comprised peripheral blood, sampled in a trial of Ad26.COV2.S vaccine versus placebo. This sequence originates from a person aged 18-65 years who received the Ad26.COV2.S COVID-19 vaccine or a placebo.

CDR3 loop: CASSLGVQRGADTQYF. CDR3 DNA: TGTGCCAGCTCACTGGGAGTGCAGCGGGGGGCAGATACGCAGTATTTT. This chain uses TRBV18 with TRBJ2-3; the match to TRBD2 covers 9 bases. V was clipped by 4 bases and J by 4 bases; unmatched bases: 9. The length of the CDR3 is 16 residues. Germline CDR1 is KGHSH and CDR2 is LQKENI. The whole variable domain, remainder taken from reference TRBV18 and TRBJ2-3, is NAGVMQNPRHLVRRRGQEARLRCSPMKGHSHVYWYRQLPEEGLKFMVYLQKENIIDESGMPKERFSAEFPKEGPSILRIQQVVRGDSAAYFCASSLGVQRGADTQYFGPGTRLTVL.